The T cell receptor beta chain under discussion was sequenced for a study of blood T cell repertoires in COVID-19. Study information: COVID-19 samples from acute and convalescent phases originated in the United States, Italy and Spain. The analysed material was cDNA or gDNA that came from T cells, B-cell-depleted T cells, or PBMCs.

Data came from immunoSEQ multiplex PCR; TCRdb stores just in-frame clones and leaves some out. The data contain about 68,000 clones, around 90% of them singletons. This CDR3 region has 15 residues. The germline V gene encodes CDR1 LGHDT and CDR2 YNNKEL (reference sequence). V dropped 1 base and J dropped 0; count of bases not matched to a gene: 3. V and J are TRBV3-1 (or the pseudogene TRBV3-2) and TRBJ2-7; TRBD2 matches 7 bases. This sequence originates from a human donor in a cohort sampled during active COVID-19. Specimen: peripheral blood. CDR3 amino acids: CASSQGGGSSYEQYF. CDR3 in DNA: TGTGCCAGCAGCCAAGGCGGGGGTAGCTCCTACGAGCAGTACTTC.